This T cell receptor beta chain stems from a study of blood T cell repertoires in COVID-19 (dated by TCRdb to about 2020). A note on the overall study: Samples covering the acute and convalescent phases of COVID-19 were provided by collaborators in the United States, Italy and Spain. The samples were drawn from the first 160 participants of the ongoing ImmuneRACE study and from roughly 1,300 subjects provided by 6 global collaborators. Subjects who had been exposed to COVID-19, were actively infected with it, or had recovered from it provided the deeply sampled blood TCRbeta repertoires that made up the dataset. Where HLA class I and class II types were available, the types were taken from metadata supplied by the sample provider, not from assay-based typing. Sample metadata almost always included a de-identified subject ID, COVID-19 status, age in years and sex. The material from the prospective study consisted of cDNA or gDNA derived from T cells, B-cell-depleted T cells, or PBMCs. The repertoires were released in a freely available public database intended as a resource for research on the immune response to SARS-CoV-2. Overall study results and their limits: The quantity of clinical and demographic metadata differed by source and by participant and was supplied without curation.

TCRbeta CDR3 regions were amplified from genomic DNA by means of the immunoSEQ Assay, a bias-controlled multiplex PCR. The paper's processing steps were these. The number of nucleated cells in each sample was estimated from the amplification of reference gene primers within the assay. Sequence reads were collapsed and filtered to measure the absolute abundance of every unique TCRbeta CDR3 rearrangement. For each sample, productive Simpson clonality was calculated as the square root of Simpson's diversity index over productive rearrangements. TCRdb retrieved this table from immuneACCESS and kept in-frame rearrangements only. Not all clones are present; in checked studies, unresolved V genes account for under half, and no reason is known for the remainder. V and J calls and clone size are those listed in that table; D and trimming were worked out from the DNA. Within this sample are about 120,000 clones, with roughly three quarters of them counted one time only. The ten largest clonotypes hold around 37% of the sample.

Of note for this clone: Its antigen is still unknown. No much larger clone exists at a distance of one base, and base qualities are not known.

Each collaborating institution followed its own protocols to collect whole blood in K2EDTA tubes. Collaborator samples were shipped for TCRbeta analysis as frozen whole blood, isolated PBMCs, or DNA extracted from either sample type. Based on the germline V gene (reference sequence), the CDR1 and CDR2 sequences are PRHDT and FYEKMQ. Reading from cysteine to phenylalanine, the CDR3 counts 14 amino acids. Just CDR3 DNA is preserved here, 42 bases in frame from base 1. At the junction V is shortened by 3 bases and J by 1 base, with 6 bases in between. The rearrangement joined TRBV13 to TRBJ1-4; a weak D assignment points to TRBD1 (5 bases agree). This sequence was found in a middle-aged man with active or convalescent COVID-19. Sequenced sample: peripheral blood. The CDR3 region: CASSFQGTNEKLFF. Here is the DNA: TGTGCCAGCAGCTTCCAGGGAACTAATGAAAAACTGTTTTTT.